The T cell receptor beta chain described here comes from a study of T cells in Graves' hyperthyroidism and ophthalmopathy. Stable hyperthyroidism: no ophthalmopathy progression over 18 months of follow-up. The germline V gene encodes CDR1 SGHAT and CDR2 FQNNGV. The CDR3 is 15 amino acids. V shed 4 bases, J shed 6 bases, and the junction held 7 bases outside the gene matches. RNA transcripts served as the template for amplifying TCR beta CDR3 regions. First-round RT-PCR targeting the TCR CDR3 was performed with the HTBI primer set. TCRdb called the multiplex PCR reads again in MiXCR, with one record for every CDR3 protein. The table records hundreds of thousands of distinct CDR3 sequences, 12% to 15% of them present only once. This clonotype was detected a few times.

Sample: blood. This TCR derives from a woman between 18 and 29 years old with Graves' hyperthyroidism. V gene TRBV11-2 combines with J gene TRBJ2-1; 9 bases are shared with TRBD1. CDR3: CASSSGQGLGNEQFF. CDR3 nucleotide sequence: TGTGCCAGCAGCTCGGGACAGGGCCTAGGCAATGAGCAGTTCTTC.